The source of this TCR beta chain is a study of identical twins. TCRdb re-analysed the 5' RACE reads in MiXCR, keeping a single row per CDR3 protein. In the table there are more than 1.5 million distinct CDR3 sequences, around 29% of which are singletons. Broader study findings: For monozygotic twins, models underestimated out-of-frame TCR alpha sharing.

V shed 0 bases and J shed 7 bases, with 23 bases lying between them. Germline CDR1 is SGDLS and CDR2 is YYNGEE. This CDR3 contains 18 residues. This clonotype was counted between two and nine times. The antigen remains undetermined. The rearrangement uses TRBV9 and TRBJ2-4; the D gene is possibly TRBD1 (6 bases). The receptor was derived from a newborn girl in good health. The sequenced material came from cord blood. As DNA, the CDR3 is TGTGCCAGCAGCGTAGGCCCCACCGGGACATTCCGAGGGAACATTCAGTACTTC. As protein: CASSVGPTGTFRGNIQYF.